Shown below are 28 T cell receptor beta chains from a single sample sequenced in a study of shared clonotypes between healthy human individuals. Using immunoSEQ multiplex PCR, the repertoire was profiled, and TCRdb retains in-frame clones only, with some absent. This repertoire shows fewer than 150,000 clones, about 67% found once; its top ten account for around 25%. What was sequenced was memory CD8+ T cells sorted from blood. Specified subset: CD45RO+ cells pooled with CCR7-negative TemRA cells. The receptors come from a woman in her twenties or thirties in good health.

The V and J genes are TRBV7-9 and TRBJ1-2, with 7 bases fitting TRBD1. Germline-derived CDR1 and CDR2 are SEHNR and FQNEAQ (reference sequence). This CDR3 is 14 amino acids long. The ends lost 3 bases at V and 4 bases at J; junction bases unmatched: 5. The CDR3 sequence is CASSFQDRVYGYTF. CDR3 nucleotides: TGTGCCAGCAGCTTCCAAGACAGGGTCTATGGCTACACCTTC.

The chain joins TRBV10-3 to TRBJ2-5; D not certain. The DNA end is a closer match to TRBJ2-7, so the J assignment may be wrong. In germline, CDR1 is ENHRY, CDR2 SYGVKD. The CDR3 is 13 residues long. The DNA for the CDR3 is TGTGCCATCAGTGAGGAGCAATTCTACGAGCAGTACTTC. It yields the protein CAISEEQFYEQYF.

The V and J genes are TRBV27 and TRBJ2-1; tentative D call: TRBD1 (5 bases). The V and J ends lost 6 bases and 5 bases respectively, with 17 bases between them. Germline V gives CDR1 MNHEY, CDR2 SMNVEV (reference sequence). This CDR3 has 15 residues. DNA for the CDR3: TGTGCCAGCAGCACCCAGTGGGGCAGGGACAATGAGCAGTTCTTC. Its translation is CASSTQWGRDNEQFF.

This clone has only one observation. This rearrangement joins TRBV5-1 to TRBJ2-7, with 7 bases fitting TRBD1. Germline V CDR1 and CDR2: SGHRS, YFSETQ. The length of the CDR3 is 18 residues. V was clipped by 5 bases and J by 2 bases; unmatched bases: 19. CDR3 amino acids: CASSSAQTGHEPPYEQYF. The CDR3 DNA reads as TGCGCCAGCAGTTCCGCCCAGACAGGGCATGAACCTCCCTACGAGCAGTACTTC.

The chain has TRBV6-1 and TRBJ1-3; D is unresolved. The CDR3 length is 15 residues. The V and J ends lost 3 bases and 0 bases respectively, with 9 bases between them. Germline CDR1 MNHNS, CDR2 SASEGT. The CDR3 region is CASSEWQSSGNTIYF. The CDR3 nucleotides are TGTGCCAGCAGTGAGTGGCAGAGCTCTGGAAACACCATATATTTT.

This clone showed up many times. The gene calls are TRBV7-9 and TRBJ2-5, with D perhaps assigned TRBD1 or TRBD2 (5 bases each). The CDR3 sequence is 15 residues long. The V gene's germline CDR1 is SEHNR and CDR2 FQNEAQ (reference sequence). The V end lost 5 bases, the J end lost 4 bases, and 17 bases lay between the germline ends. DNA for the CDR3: TGTGCCAGCAGCCCAGGGAAGGGAGATGTAGAGACCCAGTACTTC. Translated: CASSPGKGDVETQYF.

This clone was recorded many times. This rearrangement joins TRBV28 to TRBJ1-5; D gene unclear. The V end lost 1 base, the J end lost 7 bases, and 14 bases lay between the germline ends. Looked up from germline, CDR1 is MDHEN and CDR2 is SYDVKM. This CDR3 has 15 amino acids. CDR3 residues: CASSLSAGLRQPQHF. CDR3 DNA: TGTGCCAGCAGTTTATCCGCCGGTCTGCGGCAGCCCCAGCATTTT.

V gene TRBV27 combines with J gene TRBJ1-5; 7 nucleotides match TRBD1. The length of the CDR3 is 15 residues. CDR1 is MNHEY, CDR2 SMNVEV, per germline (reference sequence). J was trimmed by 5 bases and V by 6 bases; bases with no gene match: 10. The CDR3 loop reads CASSPGGGRYQPQHF. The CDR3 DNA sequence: TGTGCCAGCAGCCCAGGGGGGGGAAGGTATCAGCCCCAGCATTTT.

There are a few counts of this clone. The CDR3 sequence: CASSVTGENQPQHF. The DNA of the CDR3 is TGTGCCAGTAGTGTAACGGGGGAAAATCAGCCCCAGCATTTT. The V gene is TRBV19, the J gene TRBJ1-5; possible D gene TRBD1, 5 bases. Germline V gene sequence: CDR1 LNHDA, CDR2 SQIVND (reference sequence). V was cut by 5 bases and J by 4 bases, with 12 bases left in between. CDR3 size: 14 residues.

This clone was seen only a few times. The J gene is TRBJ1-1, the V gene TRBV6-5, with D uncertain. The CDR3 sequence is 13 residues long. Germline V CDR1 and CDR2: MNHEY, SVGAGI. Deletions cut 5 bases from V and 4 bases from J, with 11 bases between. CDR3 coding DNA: TGTGCCAGCAGTATCCAGGCGGCCACTGAAGCTTTCTTT. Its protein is CASSIQAATEAFF.

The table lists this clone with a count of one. This chain's CDR3 is CASSLGGGDHYGYTF. CDR3 nucleotides: TGCGCCAGCAGCCTAGGAGGGGGCGATCACTATGGCTACACCTTC. This chain connects TRBV4-1 to TRBJ1-2; TRBD1 matches 7 bases. Germline assignment: CDR1 MGHRA and CDR2 YSYEKL. The ends lost 4 bases at V and 3 bases at J; junction bases unmatched: 8. The CDR3 has 15 residues.

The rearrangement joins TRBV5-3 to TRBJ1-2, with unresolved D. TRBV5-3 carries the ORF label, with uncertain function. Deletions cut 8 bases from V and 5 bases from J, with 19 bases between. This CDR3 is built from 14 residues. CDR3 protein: CASSPREGPYGYTF. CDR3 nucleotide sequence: TGTGCCAGCAGCCCCCGAGAGGGTCCGTATGGCTACACCTTC.

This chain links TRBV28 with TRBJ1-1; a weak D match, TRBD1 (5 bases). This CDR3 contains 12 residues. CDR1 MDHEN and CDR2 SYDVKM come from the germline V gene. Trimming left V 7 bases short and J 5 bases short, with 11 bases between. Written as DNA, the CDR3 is TGTGCCAGCATTGACAGTTATACTGAAGCTTTCTTT. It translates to CASIDSYTEAFF.

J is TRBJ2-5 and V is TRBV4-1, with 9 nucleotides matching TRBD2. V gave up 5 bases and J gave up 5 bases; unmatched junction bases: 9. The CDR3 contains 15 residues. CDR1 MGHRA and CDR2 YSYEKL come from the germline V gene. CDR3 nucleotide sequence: TGCGCCAGCAGCGGAATAGCGGGAGAGGGGGAGACCCAGTACTTC. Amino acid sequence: CASSGIAGEGETQYF.

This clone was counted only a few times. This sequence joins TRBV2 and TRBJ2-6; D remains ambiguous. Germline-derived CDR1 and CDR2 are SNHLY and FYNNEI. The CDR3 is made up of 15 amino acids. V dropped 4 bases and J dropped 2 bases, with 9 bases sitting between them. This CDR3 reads CASSAYEPGANVLTF. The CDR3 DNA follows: TGTGCCAGCAGTGCATACGAACCTGGGGCCAACGTCCTGACTTTC.

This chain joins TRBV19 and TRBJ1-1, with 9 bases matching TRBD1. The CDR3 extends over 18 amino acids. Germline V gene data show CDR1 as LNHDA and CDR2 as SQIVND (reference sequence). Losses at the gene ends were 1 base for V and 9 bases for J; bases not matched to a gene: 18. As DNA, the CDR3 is TGTGCCAGTAGTATAGTTCTCGGGACAGGGAGGAGGACTGGAAAAGCTTTCTTT. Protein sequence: CASSIVLGTGRRTGKAFF.

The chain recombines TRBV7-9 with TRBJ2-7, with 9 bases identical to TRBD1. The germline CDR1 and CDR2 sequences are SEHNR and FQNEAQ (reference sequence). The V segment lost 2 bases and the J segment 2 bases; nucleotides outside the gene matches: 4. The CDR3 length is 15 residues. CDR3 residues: CASSLRTGVPYEQYF. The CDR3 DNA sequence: TGTGCCAGCAGCTTACGGACAGGGGTCCCCTACGAGCAGTACTTC.

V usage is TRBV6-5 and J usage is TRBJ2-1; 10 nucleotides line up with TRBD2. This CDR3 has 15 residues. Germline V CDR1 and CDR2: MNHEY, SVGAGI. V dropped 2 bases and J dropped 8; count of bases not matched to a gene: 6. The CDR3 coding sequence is TGTGCCAGCAGTTACAGGGCTAGCGGGAGTGATGAGCAGTTCTTC. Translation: CASSYRASGSDEQFF.

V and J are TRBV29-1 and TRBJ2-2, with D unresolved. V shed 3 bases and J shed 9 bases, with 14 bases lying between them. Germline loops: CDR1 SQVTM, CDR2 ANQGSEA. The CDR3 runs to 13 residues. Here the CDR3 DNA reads TGCAGCGTTGAGGCAGCTCTTTCCCGGGAGCTGTTTTTT. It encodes CSVEAALSRELFF.

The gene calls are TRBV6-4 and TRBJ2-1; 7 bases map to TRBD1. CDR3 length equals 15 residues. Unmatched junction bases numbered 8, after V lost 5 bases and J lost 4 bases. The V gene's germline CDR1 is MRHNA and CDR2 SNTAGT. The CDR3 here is CASSSGTEDYNEQFF. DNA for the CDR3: TGTGCCAGCAGTTCCGGGACAGAAGATTACAATGAGCAGTTCTTC.

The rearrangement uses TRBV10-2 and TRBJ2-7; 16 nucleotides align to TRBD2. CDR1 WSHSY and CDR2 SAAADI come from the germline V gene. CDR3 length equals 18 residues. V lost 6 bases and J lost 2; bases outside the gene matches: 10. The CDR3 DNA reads TGCGCCAGCAGGACGCCGGGACTAGCGGGAGGGGGGGCCTACGAGCAGTACTTC. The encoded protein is CASRTPGLAGGGAYEQYF.

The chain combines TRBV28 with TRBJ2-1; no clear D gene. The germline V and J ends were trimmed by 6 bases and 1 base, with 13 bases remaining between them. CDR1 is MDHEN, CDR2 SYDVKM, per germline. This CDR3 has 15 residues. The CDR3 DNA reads TGTGCCAGCAGGGAACATAGCAGTTCCTACAATGAGCAGTTCTTC. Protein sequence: CASREHSSSYNEQFF.

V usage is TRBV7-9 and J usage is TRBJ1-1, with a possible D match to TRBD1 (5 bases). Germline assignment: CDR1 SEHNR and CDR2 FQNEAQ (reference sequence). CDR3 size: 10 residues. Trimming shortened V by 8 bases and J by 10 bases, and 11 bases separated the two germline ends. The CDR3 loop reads CASRGGVAFF. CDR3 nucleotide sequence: TGTGCCAGCCGGGGAGGGGTAGCTTTCTTT.

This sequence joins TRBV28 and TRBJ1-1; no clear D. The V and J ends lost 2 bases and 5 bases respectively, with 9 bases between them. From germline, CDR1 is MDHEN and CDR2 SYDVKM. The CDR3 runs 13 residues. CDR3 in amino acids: CASSLRVWTEAFF. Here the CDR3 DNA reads TGTGCCAGCAGTTTAAGGGTTTGGACTGAAGCTTTCTTT.

CDR3 DNA: TGTGCCAGCAGCGCGGGACAGGGGAGTTCCTACGAGCAGTACTTC. Translating it yields CASSAGQGSSYEQYF. The J gene is TRBJ2-7, the V gene TRBV13, with TRBD1 matching over 10 bases. The germline V gene encodes CDR1 PRHDT and CDR2 FYEKMQ (reference sequence). The V gene end was trimmed by 5 bases and the J gene end by 1 base; junction bases not matched to a gene: 5. The CDR3 is made up of 15 amino acids.

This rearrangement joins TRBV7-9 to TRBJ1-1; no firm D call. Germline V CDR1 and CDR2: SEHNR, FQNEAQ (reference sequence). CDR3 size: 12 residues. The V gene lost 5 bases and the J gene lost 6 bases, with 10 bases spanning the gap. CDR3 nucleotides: TGTGCCAGCAGCCCGGGAGGCCCTGAAGCTTTCTTT. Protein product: CASSPGGPEAFF.

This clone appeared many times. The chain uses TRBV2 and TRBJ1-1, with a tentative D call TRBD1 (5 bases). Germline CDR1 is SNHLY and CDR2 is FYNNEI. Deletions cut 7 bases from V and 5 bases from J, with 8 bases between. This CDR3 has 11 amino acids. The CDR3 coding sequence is TGTGCCAGCAAGGGGACGACTGAAGCTTTCTTT. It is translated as CASKGTTEAFF.

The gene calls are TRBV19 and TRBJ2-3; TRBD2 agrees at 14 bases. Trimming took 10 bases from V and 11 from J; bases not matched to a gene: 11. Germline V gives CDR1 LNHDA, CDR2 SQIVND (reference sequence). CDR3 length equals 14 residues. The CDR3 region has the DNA TGTGCCACCGGACTAGCGGGAGGCCAGTTGGGGCAGTATTTT. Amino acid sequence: CATGLAGGQLGQYF.